Listed here are 8 T cell receptor beta chains from one sample, sequenced in a study of shared clonotypes between healthy human individuals. The naive CD8 fraction comprised CD45RO-negative cells positively selected for CCR7 and excluded terminally differentiated effector memory CD45RA+ cells. This table comes from immunoSEQ multiplex PCR, and its TCRdb copy is limited to in-frame clones, with some not included. The table shows about 2 million clones, with around 96% occurring only once. Sequenced input: naive CD8+ T cells sorted from blood. All receptors come from a man younger than 35 in good health.

The chain is built from TRBV5-4 and TRBJ1-3; D is uncertain. This CDR3 contains 11 residues. Per the germline V gene, CDR1 is SGHNT and CDR2 is YYREEE (reference sequence). V was shortened by 7 bases and J by 4 bases, with 6 bases between the two germline ends. Here the CDR3 DNA reads TGTGCCAGCGAGGGAGGAAACACCATATATTTT. Protein product: CASEGGNTIYF. Using reference TRBV5-4 and TRBJ1-3 for the parts outside the CDR3, the full variable domain is ETGVTQSPTHLIKTRGQQVTLRCSSQSGHNTVSWYQQALGQGPQFIFQYYREEENGRGNFPPRFSGLQFPNYSSELNVNALELDDSALYLCASEGGNTIYFGEGSWLTVV.

The chain links TRBV28 to TRBJ1-1; TRBD1 matches 7 bases. This CDR3 comprises 10 residues. Trimming at V came to 10 bases and at J to 9 bases, leaving 5 bases not matched to a gene. Germline-derived CDR1 and CDR2 are MDHEN and SYDVKM. This chain's CDR3 is CATATGQAFF. DNA for the CDR3: TGTGCCACCGCGACAGGGCAAGCTTTCTTT.

The V call is TRBV19, the J call TRBJ1-4; D is perhaps TRBD1 (5 bases). This CDR3 comprises 13 residues. Germline V gene lookup returns CDR1 LNHDA and CDR2 SQIVND (reference sequence). Trimming removed 7 bases from V and 4 bases from J, with 10 bases in between. The CDR3 loop reads CASIDSYNEKLFF. For the CDR3, the DNA is TGTGCCAGTATAGACAGCTATAATGAAAAACTGTTTTTT.

This clone appeared once. V and J are TRBV5-8 and TRBJ2-7; 13 bases are shared with TRBD2. After removal of 4 bases from V and 3 bases from J, the junction contained 10 bases not matched to a gene. The CDR3 has 17 residues. Germline V gene sequence: CDR1 SGHTS, CDR2 YDEGEE. The CDR3 DNA follows: TGTGCCAGCAGCCTCTGGACTAGCGGGAGTATTAACTACGAGCAGTACTTC. Its protein product is CASSLWTSGSINYEQYF.

A word on this clone: Distinct nucleotide sequences in the sample also encode this CDR3. The chain employs TRBV6-1 and TRBJ1-2; D gene unclear. Germline-derived CDR1 and CDR2 are MNHNS and SASEGT. This CDR3 region has 13 residues. Trimming stripped 3 bases from V and 4 bases from J, with 9 bases between. The CDR3 DNA reads as TGTGCCAGCAGTGAGAGGGATCCCTATGGCTACACCTTC. It codes for CASSERDPYGYTF.

The rearrangement uses TRBV5-6 and TRBJ1-2; maybe TRBD1 (5 bases). The CDR3 loop spans 15 amino acids. Per the germline V gene, CDR1 is SGHDT and CDR2 is YYEEEE. Trimming cost V 3 bases and J 5 bases, with 17 bases left between them. In DNA, the CDR3 is TGTGCCAGCAGCTCAGGAATAGGGGTCCCATATGGCTACACCTTC. It translates to CASSSGIGVPYGYTF.

The rearrangement uses TRBV4-1 and TRBJ1-5, with 8 bases identical to TRBD1. The CDR3 has 16 residues. The V segment lost 1 base and the J segment 5 bases; nucleotides outside the gene matches: 7. CDR1 and CDR2 (germline): MGHRA, YSYEKL. The CDR3 loop reads CASSQGETGVYQPQHF. CDR3 in DNA: TGCGCCAGCAGCCAAGGTGAGACAGGGGTTTATCAGCCCCAGCATTTT.

The genes are TRBV7-9 and TRBJ2-1; TRBD1 aligns across 7 bases. This CDR3 is built from 16 residues. Germline trimming cut 5 bases from V and 3 bases from J; bases unmatched to any gene: 10. CDR1 SEHNR and CDR2 FQNEAQ come from the germline V gene (reference sequence). The CDR3 DNA sequence: TGTGCCAGCAGCCAAATACAGGGGATCCTCTACAATGAGCAGTTCTTC. Translation: CASSQIQGILYNEQFF.